Following are 31 T cell receptor beta chains from one sample sequenced in a study of long-term antiretroviral therapy in people with HIV. With survey level as its setting, the immunoSEQ assay was v3.0. Method: immunoSEQ multiplex PCR; TCRdb's copy keeps in-frame clones and lacks some. In the table there are some 21,000 clones, roughly 82% of which are singletons. This sample comprised unsorted PBMCs, obtained 0.3 years after starting antiretroviral therapy. These receptors all stem from a man aged 50-59 years with HIV.

V is TRBV28 and J is TRBJ1-2; D is undetermined. V lost 2 bases, J lost 4 bases, and 8 bases lay in between. The CDR3 extends over 13 amino acids. The V gene's germline CDR1 is MDHEN and CDR2 SYDVKM. CDR3 bases: TGTGCCAGCAGTTTACTTCACGGCTATGGCTACACCTTC. Translating gives CASSLLHGYGYTF.

V is TRBV19 and J is TRBJ2-5, with D maybe TRBD1 (6 bases). The CDR3 runs to 12 residues. From germline, CDR1 is LNHDA and CDR2 SQIVND (reference sequence). CDR3 region: CASQGNGETQYF. The CDR3 DNA reads as TGTGCTAGCCAGGGGAATGGAGAGACCCAGTACTTC.

The chain joins TRBV2 to TRBJ2-5, with 9 bases aligning to TRBD2. Germline trimming cut 0 bases from V and 2 bases from J; bases unmatched to any gene: 4. The germline V gene encodes CDR1 SNHLY and CDR2 FYNNEI. CDR3 length equals 16 residues. The CDR3 nucleotides read TGTGCCAGCAGTGAAGCTTTGGCGGGGGGGCAAGAGACCCAGTACTTC. This sequence encodes CASSEALAGGQETQYF.

The rearrangement joins TRBV7-9 to TRBJ2-1; TRBD1 matches 11 bases. This CDR3 region has 17 residues. Germline CDR1 reads SEHNR; CDR2 reads FQNEAQ (reference sequence). V lost 7 bases, J lost 7 bases, and 15 bases stayed unmatched. The CDR3 DNA is TGTGCCAGCACCTTTATAATGGGACAGGGGGGAGGGAATGAGCAGTTCTTC. Protein: CASTFIMGQGGGNEQFF. The variable domain in full, completed from reference TRBV7-9 and TRBJ2-1, reads DTGVSQNPRHKITKRGQNVTFRCDPISEHNRLYWYRQTLGQGPEFLTYFQNEAQLEKSRLLSDRFSAERPKGSFSTLEIQRTEQGDSAMYLCASTFIMGQGGGNEQFFGPGTRLTVL.

The V call is TRBV19, the J call TRBJ1-1; D gene unclear. Germline CDR1 reads LNHDA; CDR2 reads SQIVND (reference sequence). The CDR3 covers 13 residues. The V gene lost 1 base and the J gene lost 4 bases, with 7 bases spanning the gap. CDR3 in amino acids: CASSIGAGTEAFF. The CDR3 region has the DNA TGTGCCAGTAGTATAGGGGCGGGCACTGAAGCTTTCTTT.

This chain joins TRBV7-9 and TRBJ2-1, with TRBD1 identical over 7 bases. V lost 5 bases to trimming and J lost 15 bases; unmatched junction nucleotides: 7. From germline, CDR1 is SEHNR and CDR2 FQNEAQ (reference sequence). CDR3 size: 11 residues. Written as DNA, the CDR3 is TGTGCCAGCAGCGAAACAGGGGAACGGTTCTTC. Residues: CASSETGERFF.

The chain recombines TRBV5-1 with TRBJ2-7; the D gene is possibly TRBD2 (5 bases). From germline, CDR1 is SGHRS and CDR2 YFSETQ. The V end lost 5 bases, the J end lost 5 bases, and 17 bases lay between the germline ends. The CDR3 has 14 residues. CDR3: CASSPTRHTDEQYF. The DNA for the CDR3 is TGCGCCAGCAGTCCCACTAGACACACCGACGAGCAGTACTTC.

This clone has only a few counts. The chain employs TRBV7-9 and TRBJ2-3; 8 bases are a match to TRBD1. J gave up 0 bases and V 5 bases, and 4 bases lay outside the gene matches. The CDR3 extends over 15 amino acids. Germline CDR1 SEHNR, CDR2 FQNEAQ (reference sequence). DNA for the CDR3: TGTGCCAGCAGCCCATGGACAGGGAGCACAGATACGCAGTATTTT. As protein: CASSPWTGSTDTQYF.

This chain links TRBV29-1 with TRBJ2-3; D uncertain. The V gene lost 6 bases and the J gene lost 5 bases, with 15 bases spanning the gap. The CDR3 is 13 amino acids. Germline V lookup: CDR1 SQVTM, CDR2 ANQGSEA. The CDR3 here is CSVPGRWEDTQYF. Here the CDR3 DNA reads TGCAGCGTCCCGGGTCGGTGGGAAGATACGCAGTATTTT.

The chain joins TRBV28 to TRBJ1-2; D is perhaps TRBD1 (6 bases). CDR1 is MDHEN, CDR2 SYDVKM, per germline. Between the trimmed V and J ends, which lost 4 bases and 4 bases, there was a span of 13 bases. CDR3 length: 14 amino acids. CDR3 DNA: TGTGCCAGCAGTTGGGCAGGGGAAGGCTATGGCTACACCTTC. Its translation: CASSWAGEGYGYTF.

The chain uses TRBV9 and TRBJ2-5; D may be TRBD2 (7 bases). CDR3 length: 15 residues. In germline, CDR1 is SGDLS, CDR2 YYNGEE. Between the trimmed V and J ends, which lost 2 bases and 5 bases, there was a span of 16 bases. The CDR3 region is CASSVGGALVETQYF. The CDR3 DNA is TGTGCCAGCAGCGTTGGGGGGGCCCTGGTGGAGACCCAGTACTTC.

V and J are TRBV9 and TRBJ2-7, with 11 nucleotides matching TRBD1. The CDR3 covers 15 residues. Germline CDR1 reads SGDLS; CDR2 reads YYNGEE. V shed 2 bases, J shed 0 bases, and the junction held 1 base outside the gene matches. The CDR3 coding sequence is TGTGCCAGCAGCGTGGGGACAGGGGGCTCCTACGAGCAGTACTTC. It codes for CASSVGTGGSYEQYF.

In DNA form, the CDR3 reads TGCGCCAGCAGCCAGCTAGGACTAGCGGGAGACTCTGGGGCCAACGTCCTGACTTTC. Translated, it gives CASSQLGLAGDSGANVLTF. This chain uses TRBV4-3 with TRBJ2-6; 13 nucleotides align to TRBD2. V lost 3 bases to trimming and J lost 0 bases; unmatched junction nucleotides: 5. CDR1 and CDR2 (germline): LGHNA, YSLEER. The CDR3 contains 19 residues.

The rearrangement uses TRBV30 and TRBJ2-1; the D is unclear. The ends were cut back, 1 base at V and 4 bases at J, with 11 bases in the middle. CDR3 length: 14 amino acids. Germline values: CDR1 GTSNPN, CDR2 SVGIG (reference sequence). Here the CDR3 DNA reads TGTGCCTGGAGTGATTTACTGCAGTACAATGAGCAGTTCTTC. This codes for CAWSDLLQYNEQFF.

The J gene is TRBJ2-7, the V gene TRBV27, with TRBD1 identical over 7 bases. V trimming: 7 bases; J trimming: 2 bases; junction bases outside the gene matches: 5. CDR3 size: 13 residues. Germline CDR1 and CDR2: MNHEY and SMNVEV (reference sequence). CDR3 residues: CASNPQGTYEQYF. The CDR3, as DNA: TGTGCCAGCAATCCACAGGGGACCTACGAGCAGTACTTC.

This chain uses TRBV5-1 with TRBJ1-4; D is unresolved. This CDR3 has 16 amino acids. Germline CDR1 and CDR2: SGHRS and YFSETQ. V was clipped by 0 bases and J by 3 bases, with 12 bases between them. CDR3 sequence reads: CASSLAPRASNEKLFF. In DNA, the CDR3 is TGCGCCAGCAGCTTGGCCCCAAGGGCCTCTAATGAAAAACTGTTTTTT.

As regards this clone: The junction shows a germline mismatch at one end, possibly a read error. This chain uses TRBV7-7 with TRBJ2-3; no clear D. CDR3 length: 16 amino acids. Germline-derived CDR1 and CDR2 are SSHAT and FNYEAQ (reference sequence). CDR3 protein: CASSLSPWLSTDTQYF. The CDR3 DNA reads as TGTGCTAGCAGCTTATCGCCCTGGTTGAGCACAGATACGCAGTATTTT. The full variable domain, its missing parts supplied by reference TRBV7-7 and TRBJ2-3, is GAGVSQSPRYKVTKRGQDVTLRCDPISSHATLYWYQQALGQGPEFLTYFNYEAQPDKSGLPSDRFSAERPEGSISTLTIQRTEQRDSAMYRCASSLSPWLSTDTQYFGPGTRLTVL.

J is TRBJ2-2 and V is TRBV9, with 7 bases matching TRBD1. V dropped 0 bases and J dropped 5; count of bases not matched to a gene: 4. Per germline, CDR1 SGDLS and CDR2 YYNGEE. The CDR3 runs 15 residues. In DNA form, the CDR3 reads TGTGCCAGCAGCGTAGTTGACAGGGCTACCGGGGAGCTGTTTTTT. As protein: CASSVVDRATGELFF.

The V gene is TRBV7-2, the J gene TRBJ1-2; unclear D gene. Trimming took off 5 bases at V and 4 bases at J, with 17 bases between the two ends. The CDR3 runs 15 residues. CDR1 and CDR2 (germline): SGHTA, FQGNSA. CDR3 in DNA: TGTGCCAGCAGCCCCGGACCCGACAAAGCCTATGGCTACACCTTC. Translating gives CASSPGPDKAYGYTF.

The chain carries TRBV10-3 and TRBJ2-3, with 14 nucleotides matching TRBD2. The CDR3 has 15 amino acids. Germline lookup yields CDR1 ENHRY and CDR2 SYGVKD. V trimming: 8 bases; J trimming: 1 base; junction bases outside the gene matches: 2. The DNA of the CDR3 is TGTGCCATCCAGGGACTAGCGGGGGGCACAGATACGCAGTATTTT. Translating it yields CAIQGLAGGTDTQYF.

V usage is TRBV30 and J usage is TRBJ2-2; D might be TRBD1 (5 bases). The CDR3 length is 14 residues. Germline V gene sequence: CDR1 GTSNPN, CDR2 SVGIG (reference sequence). Trimming pared 3 bases from V and 5 bases from J, leaving 13 bases between. The CDR3, as DNA: TGTGCCTGGAGCAGGGTATTGGTAACCGGGGAGCTGTTTTTT. This gives the protein CAWSRVLVTGELFF.

The table lists this clone with a count of one. The J gene is TRBJ2-4, the V gene TRBV11-2; no firm D call. CDR1 and CDR2 from the germline V gene are SGHAT and FQNNGV. Trimming removed 2 bases at V and 6 bases at J, with 8 bases between. CDR3 length equals 13 residues. The CDR3 loop is CASSLLPGNIQYF. DNA for the CDR3: TGTGCCAGCAGCTTACTGCCAGGAAACATTCAGTACTTC.

The genes are TRBV5-1 and TRBJ1-2, with 8 bases aligning to TRBD1. J lost 5 bases, V lost 0 bases, and 3 bases had no gene match. This CDR3 is 14 amino acids long. CDR1 SGHRS and CDR2 YFSETQ come from the germline V gene. Written as DNA, the CDR3 is TGCGCCAGCAGCTTGGGGACAGGGACATATGGCTACACCTTC. This codes for CASSLGTGTYGYTF. The complete variable domain, with remaining parts taken from reference TRBV5-1 and TRBJ1-2, reads KAGVTQTPRYLIKTRGQQVTLSCSPISGHRSVSWYQQTPGQGLQFLFEYFSETQRNKGNFPGRFSGRQFSNSRSEMNVSTLELGDSALYLCASSLGTGTYGYTFGSGTRLTVV.

This clone has a handful of counts. This CDR3 is CASSLVPGGSGYTF. CDR3 DNA sequence: TGTGCCAGCAGCTTGGTACCGGGGGGTTCCGGCTACACCTTC. The chain recombines TRBV5-6 with TRBJ1-2, with D maybe TRBD1 (5 bases). Germline V lookup: CDR1 SGHDT, CDR2 YYEEEE. Trimming left V 0 bases short and J 8 bases short, with 14 bases between. CDR3 size: 14 residues.

The chain recombines TRBV30 with TRBJ1-5; no definite D call. The CDR3 length is 13 residues. The germline V gene encodes CDR1 GTSNPN and CDR2 SVGIG (reference sequence). V lost 3 bases, J lost 1 base, and 7 bases lay in between. CDR3 sequence reads: CAWRSESNQPQHF. The CDR3 nucleotides read TGTGCCTGGAGATCGGAAAGCAATCAGCCCCAGCATTTT.

This chain joins TRBV10-3 and TRBJ2-3; tentative D call: TRBD1 (5 bases). In germline, CDR1 is ENHRY, CDR2 SYGVKD. This CDR3 contains 14 residues. Deletions cut 9 bases from V and 0 bases from J, with 13 bases between. The CDR3 loop is CAIQSGFSTDTQYF. The CDR3 bases are TGTGCCATACAATCAGGGTTTAGCACAGATACGCAGTATTTT.

Only a few counts were recorded for this clone. As DNA, the CDR3 is TGCGCCAGCAGCCAAGATGGGGGAATCGGCAATCAGCCCCAGCATTTT. As protein: CASSQDGGIGNQPQHF. The V call is TRBV4-1, the J call TRBJ1-5; maybe TRBD1 (5 bases). The CDR3 loop spans 16 amino acids. The V gene lost 0 bases and the J gene lost 2 bases, with 11 bases spanning the gap. CDR1 MGHRA and CDR2 YSYEKL come from the germline V gene.

The V call is TRBV9, the J call TRBJ2-7, with D perhaps given as TRBD1 or TRBD2 (7 bases each). CDR3 size: 16 residues. Trimming took 3 bases from V and 5 from J, leaving 21 bases between them. Germline CDR1 SGDLS, CDR2 YYNGEE. CDR3 DNA: TGTGCCAGCAGCGAGGGGTCAGGGGGGGGCGTCGACGAGCAGTACTTC. Amino acid sequence: CASSEGSGGGVDEQYF.

This chain uses TRBV9 with TRBJ1-2; no reliable D call. Germline values: CDR1 SGDLS, CDR2 YYNGEE. This CDR3 is 13 amino acids long. Trimming stripped 4 bases from V and 8 bases from J, with 15 bases between. The CDR3 loop is CASSSGPPGGYTF. As DNA, the CDR3 is TGTGCCAGCAGCTCGGGCCCTCCGGGGGGCTACACCTTC.

The chain joins TRBV11-2 to TRBJ2-3; TRBD2 might be the D (6 bases). The CDR3 is 14 amino acids. V lost 3 bases to trimming and J lost 2 bases, with 9 bases between them. CDR1 is SGHAT and CDR2 is FQNNGV in the germline V gene. In DNA, the CDR3 is TGTGCCAGCAGCTTGGGGACTTTCACAGATACGCAGTATTTT. Its translation: CASSLGTFTDTQYF.

The J gene is TRBJ2-3, the V gene TRBV10-3; D may be TRBD2 (5 bases). Trimming left V 10 bases short and J 4 bases short, with 15 bases between. CDR1 and CDR2 from the germline V gene are ENHRY and SYGVKD. The CDR3 length is 13 residues. The CDR3: CATADISSDTQYF. The CDR3 bases are TGTGCCACAGCGGATATTAGTTCAGATACGCAGTATTTT.